This entry lists 28 T cell receptor beta chains sequenced from one sample in a study of cytomegalovirus exposure and HLA in healthy donors. This PCR relied on a set of 60 Vbeta primers and 13 Jbeta primers. Profiled with immunoSEQ multiplex PCR; TCRdb holds only in-frame clones, not every one. The table includes 130,000 to 150,000 clones, roughly 80% detected once. Input material: PBMCs. The source is a man aged 40-49 years in good health and CMV-seropositive.

The chain uses TRBV10-1 and TRBJ1-1, with no clear D. The germline gives CDR1 WNHNN, CDR2 SYGVQD (reference sequence). Trimming removed 2 bases at V and 3 bases at J, with 4 bases between. The CDR3 consists of 12 residues. CDR3 sequence: CASSEADTEAFF. DNA of the CDR3: TGCGCCAGCAGTGAGGCGGACACTGAAGCTTTCTTT.

The chain combines TRBV15 with TRBJ1-6; the D gene is possibly TRBD1 (5 bases). Deletions cut 5 bases from V and 4 bases from J, with 12 bases between. This CDR3 has 15 residues. Per the germline V gene, CDR1 is LNHNV and CDR2 is YYDKDF (reference sequence). The CDR3, as DNA: TGTGCCACCAGCCAAACGCAGGGTTATAATTCACCCCTCCACTTT. This codes for CATSQTQGYNSPLHF. Looking up the rest from reference TRBV15 and TRBJ1-6 gives the full variable domain: DAMVIQNPRYQVTQFGKPVTLSCSQTLNHNVMYWYQQKSSQAPKLLFHYYDKDFNNEADTPDNFQSRRPNTSFCFLDIRSPGLGDTAMYLCATSQTQGYNSPLHFGNGTRLTVT.

This chain connects TRBV19 to TRBJ2-1, with 8 bases matching TRBD2. V lost 4 bases to trimming and J lost 3 bases; unmatched junction nucleotides: 8. The CDR3 loop spans 16 amino acids. Germline-derived CDR1 and CDR2 are LNHDA and SQIVND (reference sequence). CDR3 amino acids: CASSRSGTRGYNEQFF. The CDR3 DNA is TGTGCCAGTAGTAGATCCGGGACTAGGGGCTACAATGAGCAGTTCTTC.

The chain is built from TRBV18 and TRBJ1-3, with TRBD1 as a possible D gene (6 bases). The V gene's germline CDR1 is KGHSH and CDR2 LQKENI. This CDR3 has 14 amino acids. V was pared by 3 bases and J by 7 bases, with 13 bases between. The CDR3 region has the DNA TGTGCCAGCTCACCCACAGGGACGGGGAACACCATATATTTT. Amino acids: CASSPTGTGNTIYF.

The V gene is TRBV11-2, the J gene TRBJ2-3; TRBD1 matches at 7 bases. V gave up 5 bases and J gave up 1 base; unmatched junction bases: 6. Germline CDR1 reads SGHAT; CDR2 reads FQNNGV. This CDR3 spans 15 amino acids. The CDR3 is CASSQGTGGTDTQYF. The CDR3, as DNA: TGTGCCAGCAGCCAAGGCACAGGGGGCACAGATACGCAGTATTTT.

The chain is built from TRBV30 and TRBJ1-2; D is uncertain. The V end was cut by 7 bases, the J end by 4 bases, with 13 bases between. The CDR3 spans 12 residues. The germline V gene has CDR1 GTSNPN and CDR2 SVGIG (reference sequence). The CDR3 region is CALVLGSYGYTF. CDR3 coding DNA: TGTGCCTTAGTCTTGGGCAGCTATGGCTACACCTTC.

J is TRBJ2-5 and V is TRBV7-3; TRBD2 matches 9 bases. Germline CDR1 reads SGHTA; CDR2 reads FQGTGA. The CDR3 length is 15 residues. J was trimmed by 4 bases and V by 8 bases; bases with no gene match: 11. For the CDR3, the DNA is TGTGCCAGCGGCGTAACTAGCGGGCGGATAGAGACCCAGTACTTC. Translating it yields CASGVTSGRIETQYF.

This clone was observed a single time. The V gene is TRBV30, the J gene TRBJ1-1; 8 bases line up with TRBD1. Germline CDR1 reads GTSNPN; CDR2 reads SVGIG (reference sequence). Losses at the gene ends were 3 bases for V and 8 bases for J; bases not matched to a gene: 11. There are 14 residues in the CDR3. CDR3: CAWRPGQGATEAFF. The CDR3 nucleotides read TGTGCCTGGAGACCTGGTCAGGGGGCAACCGAAGCTTTCTTT.

The chain joins TRBV5-6 to TRBJ2-5; TRBD1 agrees at 9 bases. CDR1 is SGHDT, CDR2 YYEEEE, per germline. The V gene end was trimmed by 1 base and the J gene end by 1 base; junction bases not matched to a gene: 2. This CDR3 has 15 amino acids. CDR3 nucleotides: TGTGCCAGCAGCTTGCGGACAGGGGTCCAAGAGACCCAGTACTTC. Its protein is CASSLRTGVQETQYF. Based on the CDR3 plus reference TRBV5-6 and TRBJ2-5, the full variable domain is DAGVTQSPTHLIKTRGQQVTLRCSPKSGHDTVSWYQQALGQGPQFIFQYYEEEERQRGNFPDRFSGHQFPNYSSELNVNALLLGDSALYLCASSLRTGVQETQYFGPGTRLLVL.

This chain uses TRBV18 with TRBJ1-5, with D maybe TRBD1 (5 bases). Germline lookup yields CDR1 KGHSH and CDR2 LQKENI. V was shortened by 4 bases and J by 4 bases, with 11 bases between the two germline ends. The CDR3 contains 14 residues. CDR3 nucleotide sequence: TGTGCCAGCTCACTTACAGGACCGAATCAGCCCCAGCATTTT. It is translated as CASSLTGPNQPQHF.

Details on this clone: A far larger clone differs by one base, so this is likely a read error. The gene calls are TRBV5-1 and TRBJ2-1, with 9 bases aligning to TRBD2. CDR3 length: 18 residues. V dropped 0 bases and J dropped 4; count of bases not matched to a gene: 11. Germline CDR1 is SGHRS and CDR2 is YFSETQ. CDR3 protein: CASSLGSSSGGPYNEQFF. CDR3 in DNA: TGCGCCAGCAGCTTGGGATCTTCCAGCGGGGGGCCGTACAATGAGCAGTTCTTC.

This clone was picked up a small number of times. The chain links TRBV27 to TRBJ1-2; TRBD1 agrees at 7 bases. Germline CDR1 is MNHEY and CDR2 is SMNVEV (reference sequence). The CDR3 has 14 residues. V dropped 8 bases and J dropped 4; count of bases not matched to a gene: 10. CDR3 in amino acids: CASSPDRLLYGYTF. The CDR3 region has the DNA TGTGCCAGCTCCCCGGACAGGCTACTCTATGGCTACACCTTC.

The genes are TRBV2 and TRBJ2-1; 7 bases agree with TRBD1. J gave up 7 bases and V 6 bases, and 3 bases lay outside the gene matches. Germline-derived CDR1 and CDR2 are SNHLY and FYNNEI. The CDR3 covers 12 residues. The CDR3 region is CASRARGNEQFF. The CDR3, as DNA: TGTGCCAGCAGGGCCAGGGGGAATGAGCAGTTCTTC.

This clone occurred once. The chain combines TRBV28 with TRBJ2-7; 15 bases align to TRBD2. V shed 4 bases and J 4 bases; nucleotides not matched to a gene: 5. The length of the CDR3 is 16 residues. Per germline, CDR1 MDHEN and CDR2 SYDVKM. The CDR3 sequence: CASSSGLAGGPYEQYF. The DNA for the CDR3 is TGTGCCAGCAGTTCCGGACTAGCGGGAGGGCCTTACGAGCAGTACTTC.

The chain uses TRBV25-1 and TRBJ2-6; perhaps TRBD1 as D (5 bases). This CDR3 contains 15 residues. Trimming cost V 6 bases and J 0 bases, with 9 bases left between them. Looked up from germline, CDR1 is MGHDK and CDR2 is SYGVNS. CDR3 nucleotides: TGTGCCAGCAGAGGGGATAACTCTGGGGCCAACGTCCTGACTTTC. This gives the protein CASRGDNSGANVLTF. The complete variable domain, with remaining parts taken from reference TRBV25-1 and TRBJ2-6, reads EADIYQTPRYLVIGTGKKITLECSQTMGHDKMYWYQQDPGMELHLIHYSYGVNSTEKGDLSSESTVSRIRTEHFPLTLESARPSHTSQYLCASRGDNSGANVLTFGAGSRLTVL.

The chain joins TRBV7-9 to TRBJ2-2, with 7 bases identical to TRBD1. J was trimmed by 5 bases and V by 0 bases; bases with no gene match: 9. Germline V lookup: CDR1 SEHNR, CDR2 FQNEAQ (reference sequence). This CDR3 contains 17 residues. The CDR3 DNA is TGTGCCAGCAGCTTAGCTCGCTTGGGGACAGATACCGGGGAGCTGTTTTTT. This translates into CASSLARLGTDTGELFF.

The V gene is TRBV7-3, the J gene TRBJ2-5, with 7 bases fitting TRBD2. With 3 bases clipped from V and 2 bases from J, the junction kept 6 bases outside the gene matches. Germline CDR1 and CDR2: SGHTA and FQGTGA. The CDR3 is 15 amino acids. The CDR3 loop reads CASSFGGAGQETQYF. CDR3 DNA sequence: TGTGCCAGCAGCTTTGGGGGAGCGGGGCAAGAGACCCAGTACTTC.

This clone was found a few times. The chain joins TRBV7-8 to TRBJ1-2; 9 bases align to TRBD1. With 7 bases clipped from V and 8 bases from J, the junction kept 8 bases outside the gene matches. This CDR3 is built from 13 residues. CDR1 SGHVS and CDR2 FQNEAQ come from the germline V gene. Written as DNA, the CDR3 is TGTGCCAGCAACTCTGACAGGGGGGGAGGCTACACCTTC. Encoded protein: CASNSDRGGGYTF.

The genes are TRBV4-3 and TRBJ2-7, with TRBD2 matching over 8 bases. The germline V gene encodes CDR1 LGHNA and CDR2 YSLEER. The CDR3 totals 15 residues. Germline trimming cut 4 bases from V and 3 bases from J; bases unmatched to any gene: 8. CDR3 residues: CASSPLGGAHYEQYF. For the CDR3, the DNA is TGCGCCAGCAGCCCCCTCGGGGGGGCCCACTACGAGCAGTACTTC.

The chain employs TRBV5-5 and TRBJ1-3; D remains ambiguous. Germline V gene data show CDR1 as SGHKS and CDR2 as YYEKEE (reference sequence). Trimming pared 0 bases from V and 8 bases from J, leaving 12 bases between. The CDR3 extends over 14 amino acids. CDR3 coding DNA: TGTGCCAGCAGCTTGGTTCGACCCCGGGACACCATATATTTT. It encodes CASSLVRPRDTIYF.

This clone appeared a few times. V gene TRBV9 combines with J gene TRBJ1-1; 8 bases match TRBD1. The CDR3 has 16 amino acids. The ends lost 0 bases at V and 1 base at J; junction bases unmatched: 5. Per the germline V gene, CDR1 is SGDLS and CDR2 is YYNGEE. CDR3 sequence: CASSVGAGGGNTEAFF. CDR3 coding DNA: TGTGCCAGCAGCGTAGGGGCAGGGGGCGGGAACACTGAAGCTTTCTTT.

The chain links TRBV5-1 to TRBJ1-5; D is uncertain. The CDR3 contains 15 residues. The V and J ends lost 4 bases and 5 bases respectively, with 16 bases between them. Germline CDR1 reads SGHRS; CDR2 reads YFSETQ. The CDR3 nucleotides read TGCGCCAGCAGCCTTGGACTTCGGGAGGATCAGCCCCAGCATTTT. It translates to CASSLGLREDQPQHF.

The V and J genes are TRBV7-9 and TRBJ2-5; 9 nucleotides agree with TRBD2. V was clipped by 5 bases and J by 5 bases; unmatched bases: 9. The CDR3 covers 15 residues. CDR1 is SEHNR, CDR2 FQNEAQ, per germline (reference sequence). DNA of the CDR3: TGTGCCAGCAGCCCCCGGCGGGGGGGCTGGGAGACCCAGTACTTC. Encoded protein: CASSPRRGGWETQYF.

The V and J genes are TRBV27 and TRBJ1-2; weak D call: TRBD1 (5 bases). CDR1 is MNHEY, CDR2 SMNVEV, per germline (reference sequence). V was trimmed by 11 bases and J by 6 bases, leaving 25 bases between them. This CDR3 is 15 amino acids long. The CDR3 region is CAAARKNGRVDGYTF. The CDR3 DNA sequence: TGTGCCGCAGCCCGTAAAAATGGCAGGGTGGATGGCTACACCTTC.

This chain connects TRBV4-3 to TRBJ1-2, with 7 bases lining up with TRBD1. Germline trimming cut 1 base from V and 8 bases from J; bases unmatched to any gene: 4. CDR3 length: 13 amino acids. The germline gives CDR1 LGHNA, CDR2 YSLEER. As DNA, the CDR3 is TGCGCCAGCAGCCAAGGGTACAGGGGCGGCTACACCTTC. This encodes CASSQGYRGGYTF.

This clone was observed a single time. The chain combines TRBV27 with TRBJ2-7; 13 nucleotides line up with TRBD2. Germline V gene sequence: CDR1 MNHEY, CDR2 SMNVEV (reference sequence). The CDR3 is made up of 17 amino acids. V lost 5 bases to trimming and J lost 0 bases; unmatched junction nucleotides: 7. The CDR3 nucleotides are TGTGCCAGCAGTAGGACTAGCGGGGGTTATAGCTCCTACGAGCAGTACTTC. It specifies CASSRTSGGYSSYEQYF.

The rearrangement links TRBV7-2 to TRBJ1-1; D unresolved. CDR1 and CDR2 (germline): SGHTA, FQGNSA. V was clipped by 4 bases and J by 3 bases, with 15 bases between them. The CDR3 loop spans 15 amino acids. The CDR3 region is CASSSVEYRDTEAFF. DNA for the CDR3: TGTGCCAGCAGCTCGGTAGAGTACAGAGACACTGAAGCTTTCTTT.

This clone appeared a few times. The V gene is TRBV4-1, the J gene TRBJ1-4; 10 nucleotides match TRBD1. The CDR3 loop spans 14 amino acids. The V and J ends lost 3 bases and 8 bases, in that order; junction bases with no gene match: 3. Germline CDR1 MGHRA, CDR2 YSYEKL. The CDR3: CASSQDRGEEKLFF. The CDR3 DNA reads as TGCGCCAGCAGCCAGGACAGGGGGGAAGAAAAACTGTTTTTT.